This T cell receptor beta chain was sequenced during a study of T cell responses to AZD1222 COVID-19 vaccine. Study-wide findings and caveats: There were mostly white British donors and more females than males, and clonal diversity was possibly underestimated.

Assay used: immunoSEQ multiplex PCR; TCRdb lists only in-frame clones, some missing. Of 120,000 to 150,000 clones in the sample, 90% to 95% were seen once. The CDR3 runs to 13 residues. CDR1 is LNHNV and CDR2 is YYDKDF in the germline V gene (reference sequence). The V and J ends lost 5 bases and 0 bases respectively, with 5 bases between them. Worth noting for this clone: Its antigen is as yet unknown.

The TCR sequence derives from an adult in good health. The material sequenced was peripheral blood, taken on day 0 of MenACWY control vaccination. V and J are TRBV15 and TRBJ2-1; D call uncertain. In DNA form, the CDR3 reads TGTGCCACCAGCGGCTTCTCCTACAATGAGCAGTTCTTC. Its translation: CATSGFSYNEQFF.